This entry concerns a single T cell receptor (beta chain). In the original workflow: Reference gene primer amplification gave nucleated cell count estimates. Clones were read by immunoSEQ multiplex PCR, and TCRdb kept only the in-frame ones, dropping some. For V, J and clone size, that table is used; D and trimming come from the DNA. The top ten hold 11% of the sample, which has 250,000 to 350,000 clones, approximately 91% seen once. This sample was taken from a study of blood T cell repertoires in COVID-19. Study context: PBMCs, B-cell-depleted T cells, or T cells provided the cDNA or gDNA that made up the material.

There are 15 residues in the CDR3. The trim removed 5 bases at V and 5 bases at J, leaving 10 bases unmatched. The germline V gene has CDR1 LNHDA and CDR2 SQIVND (reference sequence). The material sequenced was peripheral blood. The chain uses TRBV19 and TRBJ2-5; 8 nucleotides agree with TRBD2. The origin of this receptor is a woman in her thirties with COVID-19, enrolled during active disease. CDR3 in DNA: TGTGCCAGTAGTCCCGGCGGGGGGCGCTGGGAGACCCAGTACTTC. As protein: CASSPGGGRWETQYF.